These 8 T cell receptor beta chains originate from one sample sequenced in a study of OX40 agonist ivuxolimab in advanced cancers. Library generation was performed with the immunoSEQ multiplex PCR assay. TCRdb took this table from immuneACCESS and kept in-frame rearrangements with V and J called. Such tables lack part of the clones; where checked against another copy, unresolved V genes explain under half of the gap, and the rest is unexplained. The sample contains about 24,000 clones, around three quarters of them found a single time. Around 13% of the sample belongs to the ten largest clones. Material: CD4+ or CD8+ T cells sorted from blood, obtained in a trial of the OX40 agonist ivuxolimab. The source is an adult with an advanced solid tumor such as melanoma, head and neck, liver or kidney cancer.

The CDR3 protein is CASSYRVAGARETQYF. In DNA, the CDR3 is TGTGCCAGCAGTTACAGGGTAGCGGGGGCCAGGGAGACCCAGTACTTC. The chain combines TRBV6-5 with TRBJ2-5; 9 nucleotides agree with TRBD2. The CDR3 sequence is 16 residues long. The ends lost 2 bases at V and 5 bases at J; junction bases unmatched: 9. The germline V gene has CDR1 MNHEY and CDR2 SVGAGI.

CDR3 loop: CASSDYSGTGAPYEQYF. The CDR3 DNA is TGTGCCAGCAGTGACTACTCCGGGACAGGGGCTCCCTACGAGCAGTACTTC. The J gene is TRBJ2-7, the V gene TRBV6-1, with 10 nucleotides matching TRBD1. J gave up 2 bases and V 3 bases, and 10 bases lay outside the gene matches. The length of the CDR3 is 17 residues. The germline V gene has CDR1 MNHNS and CDR2 SASEGT.

This chain links TRBV18 with TRBJ2-4; D possibly corresponds to TRBD2 (6 bases). The germline gives CDR1 KGHSH, CDR2 LQKENI. The CDR3 totals 16 residues. V lost 0 bases, J lost 0 bases, and 9 bases lay in between. The CDR3 DNA follows: TGTGCCAGCTCACCACCTAGCGGACTAGCCAAAAACATTCAGTACTTC. This gives the protein CASSPPSGLAKNIQYF.

The chain combines TRBV6-6 with TRBJ2-5; D gene ambiguous. The last part of the DNA fits TRBJ2-7 better; the J call may be wrong. This CDR3 has 16 amino acids. Per germline, CDR1 MNHNY and CDR2 SVGAGI (reference sequence). The CDR3 DNA sequence: TGTGCCAGCAGTTACTCAGAGGCAGGCGGTTCCTACGAGCAGTACTTC. Its translation: CASSYSEAGGSYEQYF.

This clone was seen a handful of times. The chain carries TRBV7-2 and TRBJ1-2, with 7 bases that match TRBD1. This CDR3 is 16 amino acids long. With V trimmed by 2 bases and J by 0 bases, 6 bases remained unmatched. In germline, CDR1 is SGHTA, CDR2 FQGNSA. The CDR3 nucleotides read TGTGCCAGCAGCTTAAGCCGGGACAGATCTAACTATGGCTACACCTTC. It specifies CASSLSRDRSNYGYTF.

The V and J genes are TRBV6-1 and TRBJ1-2; D not resolved. This CDR3 region has 13 residues. Germline V gene lookup returns CDR1 MNHNS and CDR2 SASEGT. The germline V and J ends were trimmed by 2 bases and 1 base, with 5 bases remaining between them. CDR3 nucleotide sequence: TGTGCCAGCAGTGAAACACTTAACTATGGCTACACCTTC. Protein: CASSETLNYGYTF.

This clone occurred a few times. The genes are TRBV2 and TRBJ2-7, with D possibly being TRBD2 (5 bases). Germline CDR1 reads SNHLY; CDR2 reads FYNNEI. The CDR3 runs 12 residues. The V gene lost 7 bases and the J gene lost 2 bases, with 9 bases spanning the gap. CDR3 sequence (DNA): TGTGCCAGCAACGGGGAACCCTACGAGCAGTACTTC. As protein: CASNGEPYEQYF.

V and J are TRBV5-1 and TRBJ2-2, with D perhaps TRBD1 (5 bases). CDR3 size: 16 residues. Trimming took off 3 bases at V and 2 bases at J, with 14 bases between the two ends. Germline CDR1 is SGHRS and CDR2 is YFSETQ. The CDR3 loop reads CASSSHSRANTGELFF. The CDR3, as DNA: TGCGCCAGCAGCTCGCATTCCAGGGCTAACACCGGGGAGCTGTTTTTT.